Listed below are T cell receptor beta chains from one sample, sequenced in a study of T-cell memory formation after mild COVID-19. A single record per CDR3 protein comes from TCRdb applying MiXCR to the 5' RACE reads. The sample records fewer than 700,000 distinct CDR3 sequences, about 20% being singletons. Sequenced sample: PBMCs or a T cell subset sorted from them (not recorded which). These receptor sequences come from an adult woman who had mild COVID-19 (a few samples of this study predate the infection). Cell type and time point are not known. Both conserved end residues are trimmed from each CDR3. The order of the fields is D gene, V gene, CDR3 protein. The D gene is left open where the match is weak.

NA | TRBV12-3/TRBV12-4 | ASSLAREPYEQY
NA | TRBV12-3/TRBV12-4 | ASSSGIGDTEAF
TRBD1 | TRBV13 | ASSVHSGGAYEQY
NA | TRBV20-1 | SARDWARDMMNSPLH
NA | TRBV9 | ASSVDPSADTQY
NA | TRBV7-2 | ASSLGGGRPGELF
NA | TRBV9 | ASSVALRGNSYNEQF
NA | TRBV7-2 | ASSLLSGYNEQF
NA | TRBV12-3/TRBV12-4 | ATRKDGVQPY
NA | TRBV18 | ASSAREGRSTEAF
NA | TRBV2 | ASSLEGREKLF
NA | TRBV7-2 | ASSPQRFTDTQY
NA | TRBV29-1 | SVEDQLGGLRTEAF
NA | TRBV3-1 | ASSQGGKLKGETQY
TRBD1 | TRBV20-1 | SAWDRGGEQF
TRBD2 | TRBV7-6 | ASSPHGTSRGGHNEQF
NA | TRBV24-1 | ATSDQTYEQY
NA | TRBV5-4 | ASSWGAGELF
NA | TRBV11-2 | ASSFTGYQETQY
NA | TRBV6-1 | ASRDGRNSGGPAEQY
NA | TRBV2 | ASSDGLGFSTDTQY
TRBD1 | TRBV11-2 | ASSARQGLTGNTIY
NA | TRBV6-2/TRBV6-3 | ASSVPQDVYEQY
TRBD2 | TRBV24-1 | ATSEQGLAGYNEQF
NA | TRBV5-1 | ASSPTWLTGTIFYEQY
TRBD2 | TRBV18 | ASSQTGTTNEQF
TRBD2 | TRBV9 | ASSATSGGDNEQF
NA | TRBV27 | ASSPLSNDQF
TRBD2 | TRBV10-3 | AISDSSGTTSQETQY
TRBD2 | TRBV20-1 | SARRAGTSDTYEQY
TRBD2 | TRBV4-2 | ASSQEVAGAYNEQF
NA | TRBV20-1 | SARRDVLMNTEAF
NA | TRBV29-1 | SVEVRRGLQF
TRBD1 | TRBV19 | ASSMDRAHYEQY
TRBD1 | TRBV27 | ASSIRQGRGGRTEAF
NA | TRBV5-1 | ASSWLGDANYGYT
NA | TRBV10-3 | AISEIPSTDTQY
NA | TRBV24-1 | ATSDSRTGNTGELF
NA | TRBV7-8 | ASSFHRALNTEAF
TRBD1 | TRBV23-1 | ASSHRDRKGTGELF
NA | TRBV30 | AWISRGETQY
NA | TRBV9 | ASSGPDVTYEQY
NA | TRBV13 | ASSLTISGGYT
NA | TRBV14 | ASSQGWSSYEQY
NA | TRBV5-4 | ASSLEGKGETQY
NA | TRBV3-1 | ASSQTRSSYEQY
NA | TRBV7-2 | ASSSGQYPQETQY
TRBD1 | TRBV12-3/TRBV12-4 | ASSFLGQGATEAF
TRBD1 | TRBV5-1 | ASSYGQGVDEQF
NA | TRBV7-2 | ASSSSVRADTQY
NA | TRBV6-2/TRBV6-3 | ASSYVVRGSYNEQF
NA | TRBV6-5 | ASSYNRANTQY